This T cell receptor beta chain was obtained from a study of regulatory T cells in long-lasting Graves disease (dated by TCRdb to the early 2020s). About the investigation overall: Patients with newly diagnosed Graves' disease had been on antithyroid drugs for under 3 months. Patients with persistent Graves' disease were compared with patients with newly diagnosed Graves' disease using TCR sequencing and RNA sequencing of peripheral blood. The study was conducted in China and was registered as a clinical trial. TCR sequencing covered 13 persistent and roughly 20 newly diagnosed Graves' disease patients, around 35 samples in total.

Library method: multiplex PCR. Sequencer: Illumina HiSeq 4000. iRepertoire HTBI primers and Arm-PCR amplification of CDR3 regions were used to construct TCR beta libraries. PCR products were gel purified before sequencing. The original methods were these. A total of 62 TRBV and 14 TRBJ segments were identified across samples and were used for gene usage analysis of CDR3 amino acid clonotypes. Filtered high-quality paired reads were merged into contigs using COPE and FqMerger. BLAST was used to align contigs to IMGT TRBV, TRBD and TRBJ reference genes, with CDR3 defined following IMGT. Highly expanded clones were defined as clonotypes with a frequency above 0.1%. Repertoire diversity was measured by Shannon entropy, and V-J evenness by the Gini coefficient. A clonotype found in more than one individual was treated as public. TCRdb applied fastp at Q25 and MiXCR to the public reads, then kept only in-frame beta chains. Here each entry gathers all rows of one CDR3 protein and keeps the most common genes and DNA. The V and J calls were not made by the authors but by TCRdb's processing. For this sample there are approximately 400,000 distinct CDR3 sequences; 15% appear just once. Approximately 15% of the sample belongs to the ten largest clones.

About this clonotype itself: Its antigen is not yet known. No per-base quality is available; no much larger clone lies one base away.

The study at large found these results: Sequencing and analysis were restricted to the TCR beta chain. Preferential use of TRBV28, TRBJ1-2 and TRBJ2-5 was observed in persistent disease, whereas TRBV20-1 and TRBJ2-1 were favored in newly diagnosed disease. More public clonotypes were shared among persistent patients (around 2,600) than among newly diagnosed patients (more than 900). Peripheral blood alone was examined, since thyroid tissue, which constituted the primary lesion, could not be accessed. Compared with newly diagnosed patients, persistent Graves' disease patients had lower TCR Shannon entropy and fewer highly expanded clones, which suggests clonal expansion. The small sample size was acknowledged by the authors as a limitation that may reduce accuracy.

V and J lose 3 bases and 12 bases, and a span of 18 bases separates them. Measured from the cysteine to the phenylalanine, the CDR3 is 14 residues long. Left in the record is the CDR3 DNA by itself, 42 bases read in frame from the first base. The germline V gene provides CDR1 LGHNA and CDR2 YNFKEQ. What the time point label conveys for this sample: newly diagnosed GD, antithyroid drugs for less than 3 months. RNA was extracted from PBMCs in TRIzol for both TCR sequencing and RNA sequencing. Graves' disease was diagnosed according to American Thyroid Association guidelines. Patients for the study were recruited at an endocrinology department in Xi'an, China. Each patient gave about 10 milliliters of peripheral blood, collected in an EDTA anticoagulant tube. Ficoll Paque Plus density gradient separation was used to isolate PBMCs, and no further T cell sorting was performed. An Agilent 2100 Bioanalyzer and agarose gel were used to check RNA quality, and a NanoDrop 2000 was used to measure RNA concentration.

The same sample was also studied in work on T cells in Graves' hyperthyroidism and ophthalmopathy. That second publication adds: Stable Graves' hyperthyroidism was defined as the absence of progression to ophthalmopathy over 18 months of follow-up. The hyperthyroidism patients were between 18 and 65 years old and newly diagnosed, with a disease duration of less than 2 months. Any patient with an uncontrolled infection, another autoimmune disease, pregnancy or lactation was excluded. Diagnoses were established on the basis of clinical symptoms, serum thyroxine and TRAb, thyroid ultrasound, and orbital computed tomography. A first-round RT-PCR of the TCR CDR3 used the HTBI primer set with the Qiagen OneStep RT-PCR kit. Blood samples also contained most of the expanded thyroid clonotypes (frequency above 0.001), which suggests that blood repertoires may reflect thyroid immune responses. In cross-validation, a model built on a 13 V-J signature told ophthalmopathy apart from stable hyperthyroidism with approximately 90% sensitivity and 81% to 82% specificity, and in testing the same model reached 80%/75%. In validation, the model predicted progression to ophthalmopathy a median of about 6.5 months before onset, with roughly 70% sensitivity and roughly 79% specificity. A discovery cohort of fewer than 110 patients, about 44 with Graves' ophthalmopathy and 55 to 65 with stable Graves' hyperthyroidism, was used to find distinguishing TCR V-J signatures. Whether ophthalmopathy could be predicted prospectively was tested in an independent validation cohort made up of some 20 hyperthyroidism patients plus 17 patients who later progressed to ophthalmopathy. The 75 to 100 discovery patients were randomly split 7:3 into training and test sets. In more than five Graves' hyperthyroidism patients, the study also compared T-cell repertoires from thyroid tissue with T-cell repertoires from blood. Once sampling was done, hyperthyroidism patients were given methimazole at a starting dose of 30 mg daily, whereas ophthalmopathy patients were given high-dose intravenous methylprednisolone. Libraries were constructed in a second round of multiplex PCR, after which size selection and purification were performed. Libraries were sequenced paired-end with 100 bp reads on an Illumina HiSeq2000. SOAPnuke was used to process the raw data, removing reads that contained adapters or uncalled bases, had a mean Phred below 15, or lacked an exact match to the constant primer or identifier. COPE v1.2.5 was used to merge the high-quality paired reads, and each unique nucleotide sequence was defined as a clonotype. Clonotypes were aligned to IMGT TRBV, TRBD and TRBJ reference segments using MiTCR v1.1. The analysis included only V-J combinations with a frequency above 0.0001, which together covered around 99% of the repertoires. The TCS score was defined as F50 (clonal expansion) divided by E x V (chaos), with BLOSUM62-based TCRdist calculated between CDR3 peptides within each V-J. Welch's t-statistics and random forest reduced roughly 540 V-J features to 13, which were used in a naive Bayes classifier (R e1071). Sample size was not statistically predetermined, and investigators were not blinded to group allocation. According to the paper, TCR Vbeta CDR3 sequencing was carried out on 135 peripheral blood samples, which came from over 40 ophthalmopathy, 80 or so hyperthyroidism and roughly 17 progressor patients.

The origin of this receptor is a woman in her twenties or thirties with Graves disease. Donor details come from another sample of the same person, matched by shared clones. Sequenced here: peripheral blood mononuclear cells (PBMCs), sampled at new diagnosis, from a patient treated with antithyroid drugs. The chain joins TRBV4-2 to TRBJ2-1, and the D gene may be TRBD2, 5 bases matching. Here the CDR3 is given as CASSHTGDQRGQFF. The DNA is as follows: TGTGCCAGCAGCCACACCGGGGATCAACGTGGGCAGTTCTTC.